This T cell receptor beta chain was captured by sequencing in a study of shared clonotypes between healthy human individuals. Study observations and caveats: Sample collection involved blood only; tissue repertoires are likely different. Donor clonotype sharing was expected to depend on sequencing depth.

The data were produced by immunoSEQ multiplex PCR, yet TCRdb's version contains in-frame clones alone and is incomplete. Found here are around 1.1 million clones, approximately 75% of them singletons; the top ten hold 0.89%. V was trimmed by 6 bases and J by 5 bases, leaving 11 bases between them. The CDR3 totals 11 residues. CDR1 is DFQATT, CDR2 SNEGSKA, per germline (reference sequence). This clone was recorded once. The antigen is unknown. The sample comprised memory CD4+ T cells from PBMCs. The subset was: CD45RA-negative fraction. This rearrangement joins TRBV20-1 to TRBJ2-7; possibly TRBD1 or TRBD2 for D (5 bases each). This TCR derives from a man between 18 and 29 years old in good health. Some clones in this sample may be carry-over from other donors' samples. The CDR3 here is CSAEGRNEQYF. CDR3 sequence (DNA): TGCAGTGCAGAGGGGAGAAACGAGCAGTACTTC.